These T cell receptor beta chains were read from a single sample in a study of breast tumors, draining lymph nodes, adjacent tissues. From the multiplex PCR reads, TCRdb called clonotypes with MiXCR, one entry per CDR3 protein. The profile shows about 80,000 distinct CDR3 sequences, approximately 20% of them singletons. Sequencing input: axillary lymph node tissue. The receptor source for this set is a female donor with breast cancer. Some clones in this sample may be carry-over from other donors' samples. Both conserved end residues are part of each CDR3. D genes are given only for firm matches. Clone sizes are given selectively: once, few, many, or a class where the clone is expanded.

size,D,V,J,length,CDR3,DNA
many,TRBD1,TRBV27,TRBJ2-1,14,CASSRTGLYNEQFF,TGTGCCAGCAGCCGGACAGGGCTCTACAATGAGCAGTTCTTC
-,-,TRBV27,TRBJ2-2,14,CASSPGHFTGELFF,TGTGCCAGCAGCCCCGGACATTTTACCGGGGAGCTGTTTTTT
many,TRBD1,TRBV20-1,TRBJ2-7,11,CSASGQGAEYF,TGCAGTGCTAGTGGACAGGGGGCGGAGTACTTC
many,-,TRBV10-3,TRBJ2-1,13,CAISDVSYNEQFF,TGTGCCATCAGTGATGTCAGCTACAATGAGCAGTTCTTC
many,-,TRBV15,TRBJ2-5,16,CATSRDMWQGGGTQYF,TGTGCCACCAGCAGAGATATGTGGCAGGGTGGCGGGACCCAGTACTTC
-,-,TRBV30,TRBJ1-6,14,CAWSVGGANSPLHF,TGTGCCTGGAGTGTAGGCGGGGCGAATTCACCCCTCCACTTT
many,TRBD2,TRBV5-5,TRBJ2-7,15,CASSPPGLAGVEQYF,TGTGCCAGCAGCCCGCCGGGACTAGCGGGAGTTGAGCAGTACTTC
many,-,TRBV4-1,TRBJ2-6,13,CASSQVGANVLTF,TGCGCCAGCAGCCAAGTGGGGGCCAACGTCCTGACTTTC
many,-,TRBV28,TRBJ1-2,13,CASSLEGWDGYTF,TGTGCCAGCAGTTTAGAGGGGTGGGATGGCTACACCTTC
many,TRBD1,TRBV5-1,TRBJ2-1,16,CASSRRSGGLDNEQFF,TGCGCCAGCAGCCGGCGATCAGGGGGCTTAGACAATGAGCAGTTCTTC
many,-,TRBV7-3,TRBJ2-3,14,CASSSGRGSDTQYF,TGTGCCAGCAGCTCTGGGAGAGGGTCAGATACGCAGTATTTT
many,-,TRBV30,TRBJ2-7,14,CACTGSGMYYEQYF,TGTGCCTGCACTGGGTCAGGGATGTACTACGAGCAGTACTTC
many,TRBD1,TRBV27,TRBJ1-2,14,CASSLRTGNYGYTF,TGTGCCAGCAGTTTACGGACAGGGAACTATGGCTACACCTTC
many,-,TRBV7-9,TRBJ2-2,12,CASSFRTGELFF,TGTGCCAGCAGCTTCCGCACCGGGGAGCTGTTTTTT
few,TRBD2,TRBV27,TRBJ2-3,16,CASSPLAGVRTDTQYF,TGTGCCAGCAGTCCTTTAGCGGGAGTGCGTACAGATACGCAGTATTTT